This T cell receptor beta chain was observed in a study of blood T cell repertoires in COVID-19. V lost 5 bases, J lost 2 bases, and 5 bases stayed unmatched. The CDR3 has 14 amino acids. Germline CDR1 is SGHVS and CDR2 is FQNEAQ. The protocol was immunoSEQ multiplex PCR, while the TCRdb copy is restricted to in-frame clones and leaves out a portion. The sample consists of approximately 200,000 clones, roughly nine tenths of them appearing once. Enrolled through a virtual design, the participants were between 18 and 89 years of age and came from under 25 US areas. Donors in Cohort 3 counted as recovered after two negative PCRs, clearance, or symptom resolution.

This TCR was sampled from a woman aged 30 to 39 who had recovered from COVID-19. This sequence joins TRBV7-8 and TRBJ1-2; 7 nucleotides match TRBD1. Sequencing was performed on PBMCs or T cells enriched from blood (not recorded which). CDR3 nucleotide sequence: TGTGCCAGCAGCCCACGACAGGGAAACTATGGCTACACCTTC. Protein product: CASSPRQGNYGYTF.